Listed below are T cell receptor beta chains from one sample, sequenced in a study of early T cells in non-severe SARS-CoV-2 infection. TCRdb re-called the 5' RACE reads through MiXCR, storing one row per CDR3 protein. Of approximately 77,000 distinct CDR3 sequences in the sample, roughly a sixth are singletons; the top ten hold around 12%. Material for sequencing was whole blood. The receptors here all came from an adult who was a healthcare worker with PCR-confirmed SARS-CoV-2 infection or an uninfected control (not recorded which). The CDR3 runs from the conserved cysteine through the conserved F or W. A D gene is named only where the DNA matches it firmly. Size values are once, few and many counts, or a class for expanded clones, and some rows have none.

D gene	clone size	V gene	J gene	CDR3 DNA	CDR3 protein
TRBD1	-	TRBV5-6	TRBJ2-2	TGTGCCAGCAGCAGGGGACAGGGGAGAGGGAACACCGGGGAGCTGTTTTTT	CASSRGQGRGNTGELFF
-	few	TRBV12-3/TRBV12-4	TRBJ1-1	TGTGCCAGCAGTGTATTATCTGGGAGCACTGAAGCTTTCTTT	CASSVLSGSTEAFF
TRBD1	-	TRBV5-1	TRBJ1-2	TGCGCCAGCAGACGTAACGCAGGGGGCACCATTGGCTACACCTTC	CASRRNAGGTIGYTF
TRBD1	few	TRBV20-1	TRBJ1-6	TGCAGTGCTAGAGCCCCAGGGGGCGCCCTCCACTTT	CSARAPGGALHF
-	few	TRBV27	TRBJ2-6	TGTGCCAGCAGTTTAGGGGGGGCTAGTGGGGCCAACGTCCTGACTTTC	CASSLGGASGANVLTF
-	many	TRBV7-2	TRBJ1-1	TGTGCCAGCAGCTTAGCGGAGGTTAGAGGTGAAGCTTTCTTT	CASSLAEVRGEAFF
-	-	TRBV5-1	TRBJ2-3	TGCGCCAGCAGCCCCCGCGAAACAGATACGCAGTATTTT	CASSPRETDTQYF
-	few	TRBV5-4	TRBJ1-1	TGTGCCAGCAGCCTGGGGGGGGCAGGCGCTGAAGCTTTCTTT	CASSLGGAGAEAFF
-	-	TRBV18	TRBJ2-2	TGTGCCAGCTCACCTGATATCATTAACACCGGGGAGCTGTTTTTT	CASSPDIINTGELFF
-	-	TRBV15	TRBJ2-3	TGTGCCACCGCGGCTAGCACAGATACGCAGTATTTT	CATAASTDTQYF
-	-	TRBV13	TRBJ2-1	TGTGCCAGTACCGGGAGGGGGCTCGGCAATGAGCAGTTCTTC	CASTGRGLGNEQFF
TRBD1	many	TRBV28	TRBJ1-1	TGTGCCAGCAGCCCCGGGGGATCAGGGGGACAGGGGAGAGCTTTCTTT	CASSPGGSGGQGRAFF
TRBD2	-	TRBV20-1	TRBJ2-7	TGCAGTGGGGGAGGGACCTACGAGCAGTACTTC	CSGGGTYEQYF
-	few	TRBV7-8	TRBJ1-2	TGTGCCAGCAGCCCACCGGGGGGGCCCAACTATGGCTACACCTTC	CASSPPGGPNYGYTF
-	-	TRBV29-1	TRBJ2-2	TGCAGCGTGGCAGAAGTAGGGTTCGCCGGGGAGCTGTTTTTT	CSVAEVGFAGELFF
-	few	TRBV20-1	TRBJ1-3	TGCAGTGCTAGAGATCCTTGGACAGACTCTGGAAACACCATATATTTT	CSARDPWTDSGNTIYF
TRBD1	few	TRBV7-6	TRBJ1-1	TGTGCCAGCAGCTTAGGACAGGGGCCCAACACTGAAGCTTTCTTT	CASSLGQGPNTEAFF
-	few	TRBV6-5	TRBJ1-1	TGTGCCAGCAGGGCAGCGGGGCTGGACACTGAAGCTTTCTTT	CASRAAGLDTEAFF
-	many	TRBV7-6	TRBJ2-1	TGTGCCAGCAGCTTAGAGTGGGATTCCGAGCAGTTCTTC	CASSLEWDSEQFF
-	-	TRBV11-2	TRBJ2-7	TGTGCCAGCAGCTTAGTGGTACCCGGGACCTCATCCTACGAGCAGTACTTC	CASSLVVPGTSSYEQYF
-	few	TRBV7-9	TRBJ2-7	TGTGCCAGCAGCTTCTCGGACCTGGGCTTAATCTCCTACGAGCAGTACTTC	CASSFSDLGLISYEQYF
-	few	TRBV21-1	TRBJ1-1	TGTGCCAGCAGCCGGGAGGGGACTGAAGCTTTCTTT	CASSREGTEAFF
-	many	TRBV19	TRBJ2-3	TGTGCCAGTAGATATCGGGGAAGCACAGATACGCAGTATTTT	CASRYRGSTDTQYF
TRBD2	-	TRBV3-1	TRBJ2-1	TGTGCCAGCAGCCTGCTGATGACTAGCTCCGGCAATGAGCAGTTCTTC	CASSLLMTSSGNEQFF
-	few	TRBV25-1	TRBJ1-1	TGTGCCAGCACCCCCCGGGGACCGAACACTGAAGCTTTCTTT	CASTPRGPNTEAFF
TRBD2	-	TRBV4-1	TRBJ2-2	TGCGCCAGCAGCCAAGATTCGTGGCGGGGGGGCACCGGGGAGCTGTTTTTT	CASSQDSWRGGTGELFF
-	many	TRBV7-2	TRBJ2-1	TGTGCCAGCAGCTTAAGACCGGGACGTGGTGAGCAGTTCTTC	CASSLRPGRGEQFF
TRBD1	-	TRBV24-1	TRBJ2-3	TGTGCCACCAGTGACGTACCGGGACAGGGGCCTCGGACGCAGTATTTT	CATSDVPGQGPRTQYF
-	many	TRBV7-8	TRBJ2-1	TGTGCCAGCAGCCCGCAGGTGGGCAATGAGCAGTTCTTC	CASSPQVGNEQFF
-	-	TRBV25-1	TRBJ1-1	TGTGCCAGCGCAGGTCCGGCGGCTGAAGCTTTCTTT	CASAGPAAEAFF
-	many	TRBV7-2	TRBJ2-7	TGTGCCAGCAGCCCCGGACCAGGGCTGTACGAGCAGTACTTC	CASSPGPGLYEQYF